These T cell receptor beta chains were read from a single sample in a study of shared clonotypes between healthy human individuals. Measured with immunoSEQ multiplex PCR; TCRdb has only the in-frame clones, and not every one. The sample has nearly 750,000 clones, over 60% seen once. Sequences were obtained from memory CD4+ T cells sorted from blood. The receptors shown here come from a young woman in good health. The CDR3 runs from the conserved cysteine through the conserved F or W. D genes are given only for firm matches. Clone size is shown for a subset of rows, as once, few, many or a class of expanded clone.

v_call	d_call	j_call	clone_size	cdr3_nt	cdr3_aa
TRBV27	.	TRBJ2-1	.	TGTGCCAGCAGTCCCCCCGGGACGAGCAATGAGCAGTTCTTC	CASSPPGTSNEQFF
TRBV7-9	.	TRBJ1-2	.	TGTGCCAGCAGCTTTGGAGTAGACAGGAGCTATGGCTACACCTTC	CASSFGVDRSYGYTF
TRBV2	.	TRBJ2-1	once	TGTGCCAGCAGTGTCCAGCGGTCCAATGAGCAGTTCTTC	CASSVQRSNEQFF
TRBV20-1	.	TRBJ1-2	.	TGCAGTGCGGGGTGGCATGGCTACACCTTC	CSAGWHGYTF
TRBV18	.	TRBJ2-1	.	TGTGCCAGCTCACCGGCCGGGGCTAGCTTCGATGAGCAGTTCTTC	CASSPAGASFDEQFF
TRBV9	.	TRBJ2-7	.	TGTGCCAGCAGCCCACAGTTTCAAGGAGAGCAGTACTTC	CASSPQFQGEQYF
TRBV19	TRBD1	TRBJ1-2	.	TGTGCCAGTAGTGGTACAGGGGCTAACTATGGCTACACCTTC	CASSGTGANYGYTF
TRBV2	TRBD1	TRBJ1-3	.	TGTGCCAGCACCCCAGGGACAGGGGCTGGAAACACCATATATTTT	CASTPGTGAGNTIYF
TRBV10-3	.	TRBJ2-5	.	TGTGCCATCAGCCCAGCGGAGGGCCTGTTGCGAGAGACCCAGTACTTC	CAISPAEGLLRETQYF
TRBV11-2	.	TRBJ1-3	.	TGTGCCAGCAGCTTAGGTCGGGGGGCCCGGGGAAACACCATATATTTT	CASSLGRGARGNTIYF